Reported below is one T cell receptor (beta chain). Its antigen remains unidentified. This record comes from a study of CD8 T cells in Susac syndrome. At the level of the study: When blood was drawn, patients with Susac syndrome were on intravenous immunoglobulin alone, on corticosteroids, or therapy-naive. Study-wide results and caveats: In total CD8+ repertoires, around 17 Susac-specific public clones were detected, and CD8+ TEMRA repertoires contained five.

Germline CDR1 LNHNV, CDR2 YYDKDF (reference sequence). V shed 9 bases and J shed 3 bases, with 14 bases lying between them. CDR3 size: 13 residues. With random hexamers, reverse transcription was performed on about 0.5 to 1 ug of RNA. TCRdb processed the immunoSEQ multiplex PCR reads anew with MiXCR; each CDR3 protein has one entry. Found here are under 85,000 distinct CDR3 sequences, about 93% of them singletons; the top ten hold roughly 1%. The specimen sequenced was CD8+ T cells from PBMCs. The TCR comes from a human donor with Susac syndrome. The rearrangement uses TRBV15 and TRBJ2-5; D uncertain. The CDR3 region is CATDFSGEETQYF. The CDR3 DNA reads TGTGCCACGGATTTTAGTGGGGAAGAGACCCAGTACTTC. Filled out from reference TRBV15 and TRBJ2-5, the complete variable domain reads DAMVIQNPRYQVTQFGKPVTLSCSQTLNHNVMYWYQQKSSQAPKLLFHYYDKDFNNEADTPDNFQSRRPNTSFCFLDIRSPGLGDTAMYLCATDFSGEETQYFGPGTRLLVL.